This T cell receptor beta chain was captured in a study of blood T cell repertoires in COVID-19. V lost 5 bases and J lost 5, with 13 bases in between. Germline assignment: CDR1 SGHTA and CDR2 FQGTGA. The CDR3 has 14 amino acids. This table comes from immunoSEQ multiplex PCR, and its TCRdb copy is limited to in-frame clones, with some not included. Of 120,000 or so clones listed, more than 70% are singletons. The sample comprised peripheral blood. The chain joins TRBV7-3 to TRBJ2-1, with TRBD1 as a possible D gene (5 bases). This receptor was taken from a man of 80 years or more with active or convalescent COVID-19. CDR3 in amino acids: CASSRSGLDNEQFF. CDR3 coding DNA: TGTGCCAGCAGCCGGTCAGGGTTGGACAATGAGCAGTTCTTC.